This TCR beta chain came from a study of blood T cell repertoires in COVID-19. For the study at large: Sources were T cells, B-cell-depleted T cells, or PBMCs; the material itself was cDNA or gDNA.

Trimming left V 5 bases short and J 5 bases short, with 10 bases between. This CDR3 is 11 amino acids long. CDR1 GTSNPN and CDR2 SVGIG come from the germline V gene (reference sequence). In the source study's methods: Amplification from reference gene primers served as the basis for estimated nucleated cell counts. Method: immunoSEQ multiplex PCR; TCRdb's copy keeps in-frame clones and lacks some. V and J calls and clone size are those listed in that table; D and trimming were worked out from the DNA. The sample lists about 220,000 clones; 80% to 85% were seen once. The chain is built from TRBV30 and TRBJ2-7, with D unclear. Source material: peripheral blood. The receptor was derived from a human donor in a cohort sampled during active COVID-19. CDR3 sequence (DNA): TGTGCCTGGGCCAGGTACGACGAGCAGTACTTC. It is translated as CAWARYDEQYF.